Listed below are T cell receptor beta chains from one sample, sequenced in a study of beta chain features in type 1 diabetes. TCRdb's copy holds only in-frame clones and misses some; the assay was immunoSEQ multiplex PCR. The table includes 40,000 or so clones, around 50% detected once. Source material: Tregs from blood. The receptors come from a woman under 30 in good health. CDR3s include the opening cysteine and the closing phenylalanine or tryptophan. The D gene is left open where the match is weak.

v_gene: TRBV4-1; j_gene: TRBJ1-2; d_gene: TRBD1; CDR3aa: CASSRLGTGESNYGYTF
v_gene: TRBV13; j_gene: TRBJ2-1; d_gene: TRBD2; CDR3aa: CASSMRGTSGRGVPYNEQFF
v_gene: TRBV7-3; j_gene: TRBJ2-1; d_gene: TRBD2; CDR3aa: CASSSHSTSRNEQFF
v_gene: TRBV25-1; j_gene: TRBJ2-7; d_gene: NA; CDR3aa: CASSDGARGEQYF
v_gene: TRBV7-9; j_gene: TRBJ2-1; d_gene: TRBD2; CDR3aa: CASSSIAGLNNEQFF
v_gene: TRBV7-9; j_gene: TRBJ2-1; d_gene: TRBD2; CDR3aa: CASREPIAGTEQFF
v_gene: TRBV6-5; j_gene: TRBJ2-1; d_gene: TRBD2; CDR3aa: CASSLVLAGGYNEQFF
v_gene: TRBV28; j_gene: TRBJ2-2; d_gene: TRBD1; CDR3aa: CASSSRRQGVKVGELFF
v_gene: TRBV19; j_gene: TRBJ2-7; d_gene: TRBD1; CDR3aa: CASSTRQGAYEQYF
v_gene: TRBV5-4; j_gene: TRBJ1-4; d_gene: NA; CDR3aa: CASRSTGTREKLFF
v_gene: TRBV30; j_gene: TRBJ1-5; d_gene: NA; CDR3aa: CAWSLGTVDSNQPQHF
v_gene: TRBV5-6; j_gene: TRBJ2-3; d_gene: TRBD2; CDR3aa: CASSRLAGGYGTDTQYF
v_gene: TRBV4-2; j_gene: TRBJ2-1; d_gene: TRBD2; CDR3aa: CASSQTGLADYNEQFF
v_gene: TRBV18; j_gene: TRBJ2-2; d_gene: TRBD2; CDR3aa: CASSSITWTSRTGELFF
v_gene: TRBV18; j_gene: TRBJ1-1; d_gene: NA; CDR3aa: CASSPLDSTMNTEAFF
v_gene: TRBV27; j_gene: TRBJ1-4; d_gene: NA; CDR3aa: CASSLSNRRTNEKLFF
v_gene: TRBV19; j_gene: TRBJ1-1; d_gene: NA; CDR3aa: CASRTQGNTEAFF
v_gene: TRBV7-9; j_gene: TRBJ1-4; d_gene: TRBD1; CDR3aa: CASSARQGAIPKLFF
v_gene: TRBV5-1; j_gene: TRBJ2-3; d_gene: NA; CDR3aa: CASSLGRITDTQYF
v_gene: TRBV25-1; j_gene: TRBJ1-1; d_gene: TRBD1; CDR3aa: CASSDNRGLVNTEAFF
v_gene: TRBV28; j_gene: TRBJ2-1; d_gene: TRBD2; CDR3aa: CASSSSGTTPSDEQFF
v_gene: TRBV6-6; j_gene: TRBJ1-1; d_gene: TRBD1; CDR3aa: CASLYRQGSTEAFF
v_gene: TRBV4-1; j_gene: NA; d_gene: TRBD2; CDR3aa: CASSQTSGRAVPHEQYF
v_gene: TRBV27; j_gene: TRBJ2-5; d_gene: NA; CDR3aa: CASRQLPGGETQYF
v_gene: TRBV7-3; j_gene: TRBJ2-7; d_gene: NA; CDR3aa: CASSLNPRSVDSSYEQYF
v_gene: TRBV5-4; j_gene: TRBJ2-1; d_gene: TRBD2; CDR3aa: CASSSLGTSDYNEQFF
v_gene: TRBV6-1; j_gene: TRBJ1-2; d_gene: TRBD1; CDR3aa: CASSLEGQGVYGYTF
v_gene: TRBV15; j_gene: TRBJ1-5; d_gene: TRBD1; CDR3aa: CATSRDFPGGNQPQHF
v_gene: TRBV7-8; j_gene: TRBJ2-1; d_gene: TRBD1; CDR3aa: CASSPGTGNEQFF
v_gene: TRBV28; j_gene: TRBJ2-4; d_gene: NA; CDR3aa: CASIQGSIKNIQYF
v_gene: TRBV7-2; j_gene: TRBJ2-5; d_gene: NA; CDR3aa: CASSLARLETQYF
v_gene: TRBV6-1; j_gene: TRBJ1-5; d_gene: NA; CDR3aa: CASSGQTGKQPQHF
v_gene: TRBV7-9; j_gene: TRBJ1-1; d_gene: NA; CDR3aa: CASSLTSVAEAFF
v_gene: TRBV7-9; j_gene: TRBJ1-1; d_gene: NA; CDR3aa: CASSLSREAGTEAFF
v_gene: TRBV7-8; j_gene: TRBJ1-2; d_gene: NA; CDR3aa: CASSLQGNYGYTF
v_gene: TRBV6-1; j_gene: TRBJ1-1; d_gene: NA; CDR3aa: CASSDYRLNTEAFF
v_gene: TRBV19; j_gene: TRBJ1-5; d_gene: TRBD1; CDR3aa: CASTGTGNQPQHF
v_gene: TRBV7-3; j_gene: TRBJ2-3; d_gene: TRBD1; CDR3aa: CASSTGQGHTDTQYF
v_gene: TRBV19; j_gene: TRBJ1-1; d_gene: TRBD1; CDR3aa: CASRTGQGGTEAFF
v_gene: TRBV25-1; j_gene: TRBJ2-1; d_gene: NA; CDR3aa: CASSEGAVAYNEQFF
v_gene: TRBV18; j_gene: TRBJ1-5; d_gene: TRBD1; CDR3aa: CASSLNYRGNSNQPQHF
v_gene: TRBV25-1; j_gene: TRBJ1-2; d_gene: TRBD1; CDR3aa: CASSETRGPRYGYTF
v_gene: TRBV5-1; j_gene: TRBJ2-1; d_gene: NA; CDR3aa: CASSPTITSFGYNEQFF
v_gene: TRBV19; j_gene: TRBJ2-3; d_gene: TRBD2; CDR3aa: CASSIFGLAGTDTQYF
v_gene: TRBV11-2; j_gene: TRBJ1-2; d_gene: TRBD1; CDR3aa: CASSPGDSFYGYTF
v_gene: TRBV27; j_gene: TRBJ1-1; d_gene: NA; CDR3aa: CASSPSPQGTEAFF
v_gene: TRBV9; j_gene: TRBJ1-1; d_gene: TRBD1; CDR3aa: CASSVRGRGVNTEAFF
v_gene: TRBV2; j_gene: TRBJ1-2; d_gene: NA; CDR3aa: CASRESLVGGLYGYTF